The 23 T cell receptor beta chains reported below all come from one sample, sequenced in a study of OX40 agonist ivuxolimab in advanced cancers. Clones were sequenced by immunoSEQ multiplex PCR, and TCRdb holds only the in-frame ones, with some missing. The profile shows about 28,000 clones, about four fifths of them singletons. The input for sequencing was CD4+ or CD8+ T cells sorted from blood, taken in a trial of the OX40 agonist ivuxolimab. The receptors stem from an adult with an advanced solid tumor such as melanoma, head and neck, liver or kidney cancer.

This clone is classed as medium-sized. Different DNA sequences within this sample yield the same CDR3. The chain combines TRBV5-1 with TRBJ2-7, with 7 nucleotides matching TRBD1. V shed 0 bases and J 2 bases; nucleotides not matched to a gene: 2. The CDR3 has 14 amino acids. CDR1 is SGHRS, CDR2 YFSETQ, per germline. The CDR3 here is CASSLAQGAYEQYF. The CDR3 nucleotides read TGCGCCAGCAGCTTGGCCCAGGGGGCCTACGAGCAGTACTTC.

This clone has more than one count but fewer than ten. V and J are TRBV6-5 and TRBJ2-1; TRBD2 matches 10 bases. Per the germline V gene, CDR1 is MNHEY and CDR2 is SVGAGI. V dropped 6 bases and J dropped 5; count of bases not matched to a gene: 4. The CDR3 contains 14 residues. The CDR3 nucleotides are TGTGCCAGCAGGTTTAGCGGGGGGCACAATGAGCAGTTCTTC. Its translation: CASRFSGGHNEQFF.

The V gene is TRBV7-8, the J gene TRBJ1-2; D not resolved. V was clipped by 5 bases and J by 5 bases, with 15 bases between them. CDR1 and CDR2 (germline): SGHVS, FQNEAQ. The CDR3 spans 14 residues. The CDR3 is CASSALADRYGYTF. For the CDR3, the DNA is TGTGCCAGCAGCGCCTTAGCTGACCGTTATGGCTACACCTTC.

V usage is TRBV28 and J usage is TRBJ2-7; D is unclear. V was trimmed by 8 bases and J by 1 base, leaving 12 bases between them. The CDR3 runs to 13 residues. The V gene's germline CDR1 is MDHEN and CDR2 SYDVKM. CDR3 in DNA: TGTGCCAGCTCTGACGGACCATCCTACGAGCAGTACTTC. Protein sequence: CASSDGPSYEQYF.

This clone was observed a single time. The gene calls are TRBV7-3 and TRBJ2-2; D is ambiguous. Trimming pared 3 bases from V and 0 bases from J, leaving 2 bases between. CDR1 is SGHTA, CDR2 FQGTGA, per germline. The CDR3 loop spans 13 amino acids. The CDR3 here is CASSFPNTGELFF. The CDR3 bases are TGTGCCAGCAGCTTCCCGAACACCGGGGAGCTGTTTTTT.

This chain joins TRBV29-1 and TRBJ2-3; 11 bases agree with TRBD1. J was trimmed by 3 bases and V by 4 bases; bases with no gene match: 6. Germline CDR1 and CDR2: SQVTM and ANQGSEA. CDR3 size: 15 residues. The CDR3 loop is CSVVWWDRGTDTQYF. Written as DNA, the CDR3 is TGCAGCGTTGTCTGGTGGGACAGGGGGACAGATACGCAGTATTTT.

This clone was seen only a few times. This sequence joins TRBV10-3 and TRBJ1-2, with 9 bases lining up with TRBD1. V gave up 4 bases and J gave up 5 bases; unmatched junction bases: 8. Per germline, CDR1 ENHRY and CDR2 SYGVKD. CDR3 length: 15 residues. The chain's CDR3 is CAISGDREIRYGYTF. The CDR3 coding sequence is TGTGCCATCAGTGGGGACAGGGAAATTCGGTATGGCTACACCTTC.

The chain carries TRBV15 and TRBJ2-7; D gene uncertain. Germline CDR1 reads LNHNV; CDR2 reads YYDKDF (reference sequence). Deletions cut 5 bases from V and 1 base from J, with 15 bases between. The CDR3 covers 15 residues. The CDR3 DNA reads TGTGCCACCAGCTTTTCTCGTCACGCATCCTACGAGCAGTACTTC. Translating it yields CATSFSRHASYEQYF.

The chain joins TRBV7-8 to TRBJ1-2; a possible D gene is TRBD1 (5 bases). The CDR3 extends over 18 amino acids. V lost 1 base to trimming and J lost 0 bases, with 18 bases between them. Germline V lookup: CDR1 SGHVS, CDR2 FQNEAQ. Here the CDR3 reads CASSLVITQGRSNYGYTF. In DNA form, the CDR3 reads TGTGCCAGCAGCTTAGTTATTACTCAGGGTCGATCTAACTATGGCTACACCTTC. The whole variable domain, remainder taken from reference TRBV7-8 and TRBJ1-2, is GAGVSQSPRYKVAKRGQDVALRCDPISGHVSLFWYQQALGQGPEFLTYFQNEAQLDKSGLPSDRFFAERPEGSVSTLKIQRTQQEDSAVYLCASSLVITQGRSNYGYTFGSGTRLTVV.

The chain carries TRBV5-8 and TRBJ1-4, with D hard to call. The V gene's germline CDR1 is SGHTS and CDR2 YDEGEE. The CDR3 totals 17 residues. The V end lost 0 bases, the J end lost 6 bases, and 18 bases lay between the germline ends. The CDR3 protein is CASSLEATLTPDEKLFF. CDR3 DNA: TGTGCCAGCAGCTTGGAGGCCACTCTCACCCCGGATGAAAAACTGTTTTTT.

This clone appeared once. The chain joins TRBV7-5 to TRBJ1-2; TRBD1 reflects the table's D call only, with no check against the DNA. TRBV7-5 is listed as a pseudogene. The CDR3 extends over 16 amino acids. CDR3 sequence: CVRSPLQGPIYYGYTF. CDR3 nucleotides: TGTGTCAGAAGCCCCTTACAGGGACCTATTTACTATGGCTACACCTTC.

The chain recombines TRBV4-3 with TRBJ1-1; the D gene is possibly TRBD1 (6 bases). V was trimmed by 0 bases and J by 3 bases, leaving 8 bases between them. The CDR3 runs to 14 residues. From germline, CDR1 is LGHNA and CDR2 YSLEER. CDR3 amino acids: CASSQESGDTEAFF. The DNA of the CDR3 is TGCGCCAGCAGCCAAGAGTCAGGGGACACTGAAGCTTTCTTT.

The chain has TRBV7-9 and TRBJ2-7, with D perhaps assigned TRBD1 or TRBD2 (5 bases each). Trimming removed 0 bases from V and 4 bases from J, with 19 bases in between. CDR3 length: 17 amino acids. Germline V lookup: CDR1 SEHNR, CDR2 FQNEAQ (reference sequence). Written as DNA, the CDR3 is TGTGCCAGCAGCTTAGCGGAGACAGCAACGGGGTATTACGAGCAGTACTTC. Encoded protein: CASSLAETATGYYEQYF.

The chain links TRBV4-3 to TRBJ2-1, with TRBD2 as a possible D gene (5 bases). V was cut by 0 bases and J by 7 bases, with 13 bases left in between. CDR3 length: 15 amino acids. CDR1 LGHNA and CDR2 YSLEER come from the germline V gene. The CDR3 is CASSQELDLGNEQFF. The CDR3 bases are TGCGCCAGCAGCCAAGAACTAGACCTCGGGAATGAGCAGTTCTTC.

The chain joins TRBV29-1 to TRBJ1-4; D ambiguous. Germline V gene data show CDR1 as SQVTM and CDR2 as ANQGSEA. Trimming stripped 4 bases from V and 7 bases from J, with 7 bases between. This CDR3 contains 11 residues. The CDR3 reads CSVARGEKLFF. In DNA form, the CDR3 reads TGCAGCGTTGCTCGGGGTGAAAAACTGTTTTTT. Complete variable domain (other parts from reference TRBV29-1 and TRBJ1-4): SAVISQKPSRDICQRGTSLTIQCQVDSQVTMMFWYRQQPGQSLTLIATANQGSEATYESGFVIDKFPISRPNLTFSTLTVSNMSPEDSSIYLCSVARGEKLFFGSGTQLSVL.

V usage is TRBV4-1 and J usage is TRBJ2-7; TRBD1 or TRBD2 may be the D gene (5 bases each). CDR3 length equals 16 residues. Per germline, CDR1 MGHRA and CDR2 YSYEKL. Trimming stripped 3 bases from V and 2 bases from J, with 17 bases between. The CDR3 region is CASSHQAAGSPYEQYF. The CDR3 DNA follows: TGCGCCAGCAGCCACCAAGCAGCAGGGAGTCCCTACGAGCAGTACTTC.

The CDR3 DNA sequence: TGTGCCAGCAGGGACTCCTACGAGCAGTACTTC. It encodes CASRDSYEQYF. V and J are TRBV7-8 and TRBJ2-7; D unclear. Deletions cut 6 bases from V and 0 bases from J, with 3 bases between. The CDR3 totals 11 residues. Germline V gene lookup returns CDR1 SGHVS and CDR2 FQNEAQ.

The gene calls are TRBV28 and TRBJ1-6; D may be TRBD1 (5 bases). Per the germline V gene, CDR1 is MDHEN and CDR2 is SYDVKM. The CDR3 totals 17 residues. V lost 2 bases to trimming and J lost 2 bases, with 13 bases between them. In DNA form, the CDR3 reads TGTGCCAGCAGTTTAAGCGAGGGACGTCCCTATAATTCACCCCTCCACTTT. It codes for CASSLSEGRPYNSPLHF. Variable domain in full (rest from reference TRBV28 and TRBJ1-6): DVKVTQSSRYLVKRTGEKVFLECVQDMDHENMFWYRQDPGLGLRLIYFSYDVKMKEKGDIPEGYSVSREKKERFSLILESASTNQTSMYLCASSLSEGRPYNSPLHFGNGTRLTVT.

The chain links TRBV6-6 to TRBJ1-2; D is perhaps TRBD1 (5 bases). CDR3 length: 15 amino acids. Between the trimmed V and J ends, which lost 8 bases and 0 bases, there was a span of 16 bases. Germline CDR1 reads MNHNY; CDR2 reads SVGAGI (reference sequence). CDR3: CASQRRDHANYGYTF. CDR3 in DNA: TGTGCCAGCCAAAGGAGGGACCATGCTAACTATGGCTACACCTTC.

V gene TRBV4-1 combines with J gene TRBJ2-7, with D possibly TRBD1 on 7 matching bases. Germline V CDR1 and CDR2: MGHRA, YSYEKL. Trimming left V 5 bases short and J 6 bases short, with 17 bases between. The CDR3 sequence is 14 residues long. The CDR3 DNA sequence: TGCGCCAGCAGCGGGAGGCAGGGGGTTGGCGAGCAGTACTTC. It specifies CASSGRQGVGEQYF.

This chain links TRBV4-1 with TRBJ1-6, with unresolved D. V was pared by 1 base and J by 10 bases, with 17 bases between. CDR3 length: 16 residues. Germline values: CDR1 MGHRA, CDR2 YSYEKL. CDR3 loop: CASSQGVAIVGSPLHF. DNA of the CDR3: TGCGCCAGCAGCCAAGGCGTAGCAATCGTCGGATCACCCCTCCACTTT.

The chain has TRBV19 and TRBJ1-1, with TRBD1 as a possible D gene (5 bases). Germline CDR1 reads LNHDA; CDR2 reads SQIVND (reference sequence). CDR3 size: 12 residues. The V end lost 8 bases, the J end lost 1 base, and 8 bases lay between the germline ends. Written as DNA, the CDR3 is TGTGCCAGTCGTGGGACGAACACTGAAGCTTTCTTT. Translation gives CASRGTNTEAFF.

The rearrangement links TRBV10-3 to TRBJ2-7; the match to TRBD1 covers 7 bases. V dropped 3 bases and J dropped 3; count of bases not matched to a gene: 2. The CDR3 runs to 13 residues. The germline CDR1 and CDR2 sequences are ENHRY and SYGVKD. CDR3 sequence (DNA): TGTGCCATCAGTGACGGACAGGTCTACGAGCAGTACTTC. Its protein product is CAISDGQVYEQYF.